The 3 T cell receptor beta chains below were found in one sample sequenced in a study of blood T cell repertoires in COVID-19. Data came from immunoSEQ multiplex PCR; TCRdb stores just in-frame clones and leaves some out. The sample gives roughly 160,000 clones, around 84% of which show up once; about 7% is in the top ten. Source material: peripheral blood. Receptors were obtained from a man in his fifties or sixties with active or convalescent COVID-19.

The V and J genes are TRBV6-6 and TRBJ1-1; TRBD1 is a possible D gene (5 bases). CDR1 and CDR2 from the germline V gene are MNHNY and SVGAGI (reference sequence). The CDR3 has 12 residues. Trimming took off 7 bases at V and 6 bases at J, with 12 bases between the two ends. The CDR3 coding sequence is TGTGCCAGCATCAGGGTAGGACCTGAAGCTTTCTTT. Amino acid sequence: CASIRVGPEAFF.

The chain couples TRBV5-6 to TRBJ1-4, with no clear D. The CDR3 sequence is 15 residues long. Per the germline V gene, CDR1 is SGHDT and CDR2 is YYEEEE. Trimming shortened V by 1 base and J by 8 bases, and 15 bases separated the two germline ends. The CDR3 sequence is CASSLMAGRQEKLFF. CDR3 DNA: TGTGCCAGCAGCTTGATGGCAGGTCGCCAAGAAAAACTGTTTTTT.

The chain has TRBV9 and TRBJ2-3; TRBD2 is a possible D gene (7 bases). The germline CDR1 and CDR2 sequences are SGDLS and YYNGEE. The CDR3 has 16 amino acids. The V and J ends lost 3 bases and 4 bases respectively, with 18 bases between them. CDR3 loop: CASSAEGGMAADTQYF. The CDR3 DNA reads as TGTGCCAGCAGCGCGGAGGGGGGGATGGCGGCAGATACGCAGTATTTT. The full variable domain, in which reference TRBV9 and TRBJ2-3 provide the parts outside the CDR3, is DSGVTQTPKHLITATGQRVTLRCSPRSGDLSVYWYQQSLDQGLQFLIQYYNGEERAKGNILERFSAQQFPDLHSELNLSSLELGDSALYFCASSAEGGMAADTQYFGPGTRLTVL.